The clone carrying this T cell receptor (beta chain) was recorded many times. The antigen remains undetermined. Researchers tagged individual cDNA molecules with unique molecular identifiers. TCRdb reanalysed the 5' RACE reads using MiXCR and keeps one entry per CDR3 protein. Seen here are approximately 30,000 distinct CDR3 sequences, 5.5% to 8% observed once, and the top ten hold 2.5% to 3%. The data derive from a study of early T cells in non-severe SARS-CoV-2 infection. The wider study: Alpha and beta chains were unpaired, from unsorted whole-blood bulk RNA.

Study-wide results and limits: VDJdb matching favored anti-spike CD8 responses, missing private and CD4 specificities.

Sample: whole blood. The sequence was obtained from an adult who was a healthcare worker with PCR-confirmed SARS-CoV-2 infection or an uninfected control (not recorded which).

CDR3 DNA sequence: TGTGCCAGCAGCTTAGCAGGACAGGGGGTTGAGGAGCAGTTCTTC. This encodes CASSLAGQGVEEQFF. The rearrangement joins TRBV11-3 to TRBJ2-1; 10 nucleotides line up with TRBD1. The ends lost 1 base at V and 10 bases at J; junction bases unmatched: 7. The germline V gene encodes CDR1 SGHNT and CDR2 YENEEA. This CDR3 comprises 15 residues.